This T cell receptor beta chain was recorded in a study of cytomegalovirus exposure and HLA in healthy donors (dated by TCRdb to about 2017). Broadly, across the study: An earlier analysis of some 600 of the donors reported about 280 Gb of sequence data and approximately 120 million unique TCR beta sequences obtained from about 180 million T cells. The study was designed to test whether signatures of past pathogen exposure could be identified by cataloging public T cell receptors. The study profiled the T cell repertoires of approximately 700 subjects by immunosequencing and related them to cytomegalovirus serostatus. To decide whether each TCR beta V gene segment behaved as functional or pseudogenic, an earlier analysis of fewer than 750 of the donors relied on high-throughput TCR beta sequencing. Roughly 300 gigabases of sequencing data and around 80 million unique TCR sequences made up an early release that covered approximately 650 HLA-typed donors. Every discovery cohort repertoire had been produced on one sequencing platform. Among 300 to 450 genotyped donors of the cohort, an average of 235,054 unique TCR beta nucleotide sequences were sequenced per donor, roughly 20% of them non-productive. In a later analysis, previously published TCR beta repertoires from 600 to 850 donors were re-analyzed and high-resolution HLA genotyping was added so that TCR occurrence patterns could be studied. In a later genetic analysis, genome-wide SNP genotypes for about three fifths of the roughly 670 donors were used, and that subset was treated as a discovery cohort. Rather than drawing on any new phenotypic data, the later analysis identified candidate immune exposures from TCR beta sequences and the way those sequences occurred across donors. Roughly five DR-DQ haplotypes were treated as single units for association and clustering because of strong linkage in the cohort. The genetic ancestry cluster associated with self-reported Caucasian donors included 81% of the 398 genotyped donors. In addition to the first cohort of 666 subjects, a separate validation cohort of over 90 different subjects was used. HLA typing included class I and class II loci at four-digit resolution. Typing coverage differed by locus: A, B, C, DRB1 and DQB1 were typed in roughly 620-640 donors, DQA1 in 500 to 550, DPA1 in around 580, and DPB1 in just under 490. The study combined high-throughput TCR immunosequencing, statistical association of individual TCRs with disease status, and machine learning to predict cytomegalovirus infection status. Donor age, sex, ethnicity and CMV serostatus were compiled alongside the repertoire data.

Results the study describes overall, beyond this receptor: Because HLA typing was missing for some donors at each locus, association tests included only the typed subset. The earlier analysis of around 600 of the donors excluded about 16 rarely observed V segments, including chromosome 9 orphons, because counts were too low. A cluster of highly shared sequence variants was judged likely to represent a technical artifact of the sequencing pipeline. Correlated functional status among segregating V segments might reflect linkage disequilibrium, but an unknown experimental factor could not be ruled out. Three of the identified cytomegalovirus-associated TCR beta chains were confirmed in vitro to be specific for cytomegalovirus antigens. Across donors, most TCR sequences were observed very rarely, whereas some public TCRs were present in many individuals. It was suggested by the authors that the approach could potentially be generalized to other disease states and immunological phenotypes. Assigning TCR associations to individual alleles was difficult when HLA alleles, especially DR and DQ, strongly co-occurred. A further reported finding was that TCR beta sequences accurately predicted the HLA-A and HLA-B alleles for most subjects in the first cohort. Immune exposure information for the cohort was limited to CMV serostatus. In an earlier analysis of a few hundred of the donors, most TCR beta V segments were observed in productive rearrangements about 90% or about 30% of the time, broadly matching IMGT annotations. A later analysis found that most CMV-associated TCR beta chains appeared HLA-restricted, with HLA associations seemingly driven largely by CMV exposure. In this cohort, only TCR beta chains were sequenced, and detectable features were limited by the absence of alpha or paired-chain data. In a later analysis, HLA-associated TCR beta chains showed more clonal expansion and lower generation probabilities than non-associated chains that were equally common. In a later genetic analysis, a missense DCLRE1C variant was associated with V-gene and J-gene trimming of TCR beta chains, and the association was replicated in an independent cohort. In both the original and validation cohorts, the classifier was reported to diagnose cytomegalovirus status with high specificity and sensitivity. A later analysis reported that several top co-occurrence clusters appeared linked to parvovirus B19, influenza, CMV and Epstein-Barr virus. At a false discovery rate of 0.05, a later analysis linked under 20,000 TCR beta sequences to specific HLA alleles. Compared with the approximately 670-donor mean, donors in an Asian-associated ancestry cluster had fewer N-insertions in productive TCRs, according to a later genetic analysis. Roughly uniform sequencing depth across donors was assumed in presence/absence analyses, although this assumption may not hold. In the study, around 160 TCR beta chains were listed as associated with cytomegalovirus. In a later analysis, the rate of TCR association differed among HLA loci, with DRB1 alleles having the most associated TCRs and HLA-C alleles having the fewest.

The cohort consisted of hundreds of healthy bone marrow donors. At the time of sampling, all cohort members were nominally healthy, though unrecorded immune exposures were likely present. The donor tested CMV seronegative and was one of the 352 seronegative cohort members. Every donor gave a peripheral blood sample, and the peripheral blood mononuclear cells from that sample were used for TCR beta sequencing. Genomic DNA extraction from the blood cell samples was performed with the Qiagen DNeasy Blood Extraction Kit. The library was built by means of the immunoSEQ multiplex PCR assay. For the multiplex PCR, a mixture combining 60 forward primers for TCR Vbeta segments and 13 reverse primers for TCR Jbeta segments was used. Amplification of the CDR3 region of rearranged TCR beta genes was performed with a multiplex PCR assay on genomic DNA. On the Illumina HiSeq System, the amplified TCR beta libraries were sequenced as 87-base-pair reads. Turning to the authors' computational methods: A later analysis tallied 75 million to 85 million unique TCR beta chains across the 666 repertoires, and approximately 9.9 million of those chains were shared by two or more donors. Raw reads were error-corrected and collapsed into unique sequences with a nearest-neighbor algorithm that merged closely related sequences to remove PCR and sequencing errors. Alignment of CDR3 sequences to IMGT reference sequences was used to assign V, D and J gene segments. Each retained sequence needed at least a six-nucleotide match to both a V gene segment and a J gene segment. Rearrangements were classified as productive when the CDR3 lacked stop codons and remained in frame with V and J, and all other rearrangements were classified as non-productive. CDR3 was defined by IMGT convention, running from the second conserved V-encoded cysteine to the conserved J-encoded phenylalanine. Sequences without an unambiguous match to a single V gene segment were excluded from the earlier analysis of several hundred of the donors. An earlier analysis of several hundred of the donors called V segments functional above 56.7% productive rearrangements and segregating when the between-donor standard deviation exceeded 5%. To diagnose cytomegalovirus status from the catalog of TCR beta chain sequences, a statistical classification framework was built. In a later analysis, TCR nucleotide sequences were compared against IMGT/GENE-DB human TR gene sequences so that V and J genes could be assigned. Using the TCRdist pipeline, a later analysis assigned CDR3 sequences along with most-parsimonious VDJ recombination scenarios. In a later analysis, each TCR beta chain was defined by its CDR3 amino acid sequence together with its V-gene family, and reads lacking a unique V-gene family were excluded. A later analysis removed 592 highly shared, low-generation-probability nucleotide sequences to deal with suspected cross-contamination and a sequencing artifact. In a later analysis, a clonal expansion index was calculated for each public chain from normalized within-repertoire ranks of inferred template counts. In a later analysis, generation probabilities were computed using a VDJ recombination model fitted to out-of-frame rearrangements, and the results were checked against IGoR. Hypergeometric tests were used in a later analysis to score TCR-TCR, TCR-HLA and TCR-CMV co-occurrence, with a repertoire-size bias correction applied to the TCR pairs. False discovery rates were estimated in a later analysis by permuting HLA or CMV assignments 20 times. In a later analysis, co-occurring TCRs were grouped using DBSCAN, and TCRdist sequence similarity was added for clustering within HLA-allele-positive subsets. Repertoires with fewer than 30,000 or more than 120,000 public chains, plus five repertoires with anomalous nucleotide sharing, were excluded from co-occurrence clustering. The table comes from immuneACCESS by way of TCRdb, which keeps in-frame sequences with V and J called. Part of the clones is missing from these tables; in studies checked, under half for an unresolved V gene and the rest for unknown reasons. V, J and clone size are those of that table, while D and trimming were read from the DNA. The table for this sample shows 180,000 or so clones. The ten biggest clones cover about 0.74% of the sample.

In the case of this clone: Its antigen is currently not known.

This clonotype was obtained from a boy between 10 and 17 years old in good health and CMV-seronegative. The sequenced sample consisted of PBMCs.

The DNA reads as follows: TGTGCCAGCAAGGACAGGGGGCGTGAGACCCAGTACTTC. The encoded protein is CASKDRGRETQYF. The chain is encoded by TRBV27 joined to TRBJ2-5, with 11 bases aligning to TRBD1. From cysteine to phenylalanine, the CDR3 is 13 amino acids long. Only the CDR3 DNA stays, 39 bases, in frame from base 1. CDR1 and CDR2, per the germline V gene (reference sequence), are MNHEY and SMNVEV. From V the trimming removes 7 bases and from J it removes 5 bases, while the gene matches leave 3 bases of the junction unaccounted for.